This T cell receptor (beta chain) appears in the sequencing data of a study of blood T cell repertoires in COVID-19. Study information: The United States, Italy and Spain were the sources of the acute and convalescent COVID-19 samples. T cells, B-cell-depleted T cells, or PBMCs supplied cDNA or gDNA.

Original data processing: Counts of nucleated cells, estimated from reference gene primer amplification, were obtained. The method was immunoSEQ multiplex PCR; TCRdb's version includes in-frame clones alone and lacks a portion of them. That table furnishes V, J and clone size, whereas the DNA furnished D and trimming. There are over 50,000 clones in the sample; over 75% occur only once, and more than 8.5% lies in the top ten. The sequencing sample was made of peripheral blood. This receptor was identified in a human donor in a cohort sampled during active COVID-19.

The CDR3: CASSIRRGETQYF. CDR3 sequence (DNA): TGTGCCAGTAGTATTAGACGAGGAGAGACCCAGTACTTC. This chain connects TRBV19 to TRBJ2-5; D is unclear. From germline, CDR1 is LNHDA and CDR2 SQIVND (reference sequence). V shed 3 bases and J shed 4 bases, with 9 bases lying between them. The CDR3 length is 13 residues. The whole variable domain, remainder taken from reference TRBV19 and TRBJ2-5, is DGGITQSPKYLFRKEGQNVTLSCEQNLNHDAMYWYRQDPGQGLRLIYYSQIVNDFQKGDIAEGYSVSREKKESFPLTVTSAQKNPTAFYLCASSIRRGETQYFGPGTRLLVL.